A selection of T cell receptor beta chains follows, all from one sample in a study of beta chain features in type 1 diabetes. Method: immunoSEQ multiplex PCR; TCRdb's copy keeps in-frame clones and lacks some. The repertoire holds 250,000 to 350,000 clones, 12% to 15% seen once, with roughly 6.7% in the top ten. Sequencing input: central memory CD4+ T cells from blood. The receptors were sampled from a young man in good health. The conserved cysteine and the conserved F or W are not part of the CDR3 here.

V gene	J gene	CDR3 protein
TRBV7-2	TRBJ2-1	ASSLISGQPVNEQF
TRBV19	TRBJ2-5	ASSPSQGRVETQY
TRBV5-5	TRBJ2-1	ASSATGTGAYNEQF
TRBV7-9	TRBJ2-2	ASSSQGSTGELF
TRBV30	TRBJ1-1	AWRPRDRGRKMNTEAF
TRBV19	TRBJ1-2	ASSIAHSYT
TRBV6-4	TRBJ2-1	ASSDASLGPYNEQF
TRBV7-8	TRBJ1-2	ASSSKISTNYGYT
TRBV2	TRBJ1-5	ASSAHVENQPQH
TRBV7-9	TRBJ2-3	ASSRDGLAGTDTQY